This T cell receptor beta chain originates from a study of shared clonotypes between healthy human individuals. TCRdb keeps only in-frame clones here, not all; method: immunoSEQ multiplex PCR. The sample shows approximately 120,000 clones, about 70% of them seen only once. Trimming left V 2 bases short and J 2 bases short, with 10 bases between. The CDR3 is 15 amino acids. CDR1 WNHNN and CDR2 SYGVQD come from the germline V gene (reference sequence). The sample consisted of memory CD8+ T cells sorted from blood. This sample's subset: CD45RO+ cells pooled with CCR7-negative TemRA cells. The receptor was isolated from a woman in her 30s in good health. The chain combines TRBV10-1 with TRBJ2-1; the D gene is possibly TRBD1 (5 bases). The CDR3 region has the DNA TGCGCCAGCAGTGAGGGCAGGGCCCCCTACAATGAGCAGTTCTTC. Protein: CASSEGRAPYNEQFF.